This T cell receptor beta chain was sequenced during a study of blood T cells in healthy people across ages. Study at large: About one barcoded beta molecule per two T cells was captured by template switching. Study results and limitations: There was a strong correlation between TCR beta diversity and naive T cell percentage. While age rose, TCR beta diversity per million T cells dropped in a roughly linear way.

Isolated PBMCs totaled at least 6 million in each sample. Using a J-beta primer mix together with a sample-barcoded 5' primer, a second PCR was run for about 7 to 12 cycles. TCRdb independently ran MiXCR on the 5' RACE reads; one entry per CDR3 protein. The profile shows over a million distinct CDR3 sequences, 35% to 45% of them singletons. Concerning this clonotype: Its antigen is unidentified.

This CDR3 is 15 amino acids long. Trimming cost V 1 base and J 5 bases, with 14 bases left between them. Germline V gene lookup returns CDR1 LGHDT and CDR2 YNNKEL (reference sequence). This clonotype originated in a woman under 30 in good health. The source material was blood. The chain carries TRBV3-1 and TRBJ1-2; D remains ambiguous. This CDR3 is CASSQGARPIYGYTF. CDR3 sequence (DNA): TGTGCCAGCAGCCAAGGTGCGCGGCCGATTTATGGCTACACCTTC.